This T cell receptor beta chain stems from a study of blood T cell repertoires in COVID-19. Study-wide context: COVID-19 samples collected from the United States, Italy and Spain covered acute and convalescent phases. PBMCs, B-cell-depleted T cells, or T cells were the source of the cDNA or gDNA that made up the material.

The authors' processing: Reference gene primer amplification in the assay estimated nucleated cell counts. Only in-frame clones appear in the TCRdb table, and some are missing; sequencing was by immunoSEQ multiplex PCR. That table furnishes V, J and clone size, whereas the DNA furnished D and trimming. The repertoire holds some 150,000 clones, with around 84% as singletons. This CDR3 spans 15 amino acids. Looked up from germline, CDR1 is MNHNY and CDR2 is SVGAGI (reference sequence). After removal of 6 bases from V and 2 bases from J, the junction contained 9 bases not matched to a gene. This clone was detected only a few times.

This sequence originates from a woman between 55 and 75 years old with acute or convalescent COVID-19. The sequencing input was peripheral blood. The gene calls are TRBV6-6 and TRBJ1-1; 7 bases agree with TRBD1. The CDR3 sequence: CASSPRDSLNTEAFF. Here the CDR3 DNA reads TGTGCCAGCAGCCCGAGGGACAGCCTTAACACTGAAGCTTTCTTT.